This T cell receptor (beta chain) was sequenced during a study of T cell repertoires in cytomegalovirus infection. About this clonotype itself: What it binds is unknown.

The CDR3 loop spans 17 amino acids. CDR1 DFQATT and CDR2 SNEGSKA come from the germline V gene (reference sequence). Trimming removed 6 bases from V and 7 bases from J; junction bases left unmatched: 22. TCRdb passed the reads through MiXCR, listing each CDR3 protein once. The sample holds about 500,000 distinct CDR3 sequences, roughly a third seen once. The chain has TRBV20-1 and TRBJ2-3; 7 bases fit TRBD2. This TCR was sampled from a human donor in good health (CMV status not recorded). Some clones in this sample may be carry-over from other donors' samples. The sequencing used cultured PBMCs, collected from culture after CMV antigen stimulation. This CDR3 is CSAKIHWWRESSNTQYF. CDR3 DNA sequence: TGCAGTGCCAAAATTCACTGGTGGCGGGAGTCTTCCAATACGCAGTATTTT.